These T cell receptor beta chains were read from a single sample in a study of cytomegalovirus exposure and HLA in healthy donors. Profiled with immunoSEQ multiplex PCR; TCRdb holds only in-frame clones, not every one. The table lists over 110,000 clones, around 77% of them singletons. Sequenced: PBMCs. The receptors originated from a man between 18 and 29 years old in good health and CMV-seronegative. CDR3s include the opening cysteine and the closing phenylalanine or tryptophan. Each record gives: J gene, D gene, V gene, clone size, CDR3 DNA, CDR3 protein. The D gene is left open where the match is weak. Part of the rows lack a size; the others show once, few, many or a class for expanded clones.

j_call: TRBJ2-7; d_call: .; v_call: TRBV15; clone_size: .; cdr3_nt: TGTGCCACCAGCGGGCGGAGGAGACTTTCCTACGAGCAGTACTTC; cdr3_aa: CATSGRRRLSYEQYF
j_call: TRBJ2-1; d_call: .; v_call: TRBV27; clone_size: .; cdr3_nt: TGTGCCAGCACTCCGGGGTTGAACTACAATGAGCAGTTCTTC; cdr3_aa: CASTPGLNYNEQFF
j_call: TRBJ2-3; d_call: TRBD2; v_call: TRBV18; clone_size: once; cdr3_nt: TGTGCCAGCTCACCACAGGGAGGGGTAAGCACAGATACGCAGTATTTT; cdr3_aa: CASSPQGGVSTDTQYF
j_call: TRBJ2-6; d_call: .; v_call: TRBV7-9; clone_size: .; cdr3_nt: TGTGCCAGCAGCCGCGTAAGCTCTGGGGCCAACGTCCTGACTTTC; cdr3_aa: CASSRVSSGANVLTF
j_call: TRBJ2-7; d_call: TRBD1; v_call: TRBV2; clone_size: few; cdr3_nt: TGTGCCAGCAGTGACGAGGACAGGGGAAAGTACGAGCAGTACTTC; cdr3_aa: CASSDEDRGKYEQYF
j_call: TRBJ1-2; d_call: .; v_call: TRBV5-5; clone_size: .; cdr3_nt: TGTGCCAGCAGCCCAGACACGTCTAACTATGGCTACACCTTC; cdr3_aa: CASSPDTSNYGYTF
j_call: TRBJ2-1; d_call: .; v_call: TRBV25-1; clone_size: .; cdr3_nt: TGTGCCAGCAGTGCCGACACGCGCTCCTACAATGAGCAGTTCTTC; cdr3_aa: CASSADTRSYNEQFF
j_call: TRBJ2-1; d_call: TRBD1; v_call: TRBV7-9; clone_size: few; cdr3_nt: TGTGCCAGCAGCTTAGGCCTGGACAGGGGTGTCGTGAATGAGCAGTTCTTC; cdr3_aa: CASSLGLDRGVVNEQFF
j_call: TRBJ1-2; d_call: .; v_call: TRBV28; clone_size: .; cdr3_nt: TGTGCCAGCAGTTCCATTAACCCCGACAGCAACTATGGCTACACCTTC; cdr3_aa: CASSSINPDSNYGYTF
j_call: TRBJ1-4; d_call: TRBD1; v_call: TRBV18; clone_size: .; cdr3_nt: TGTGCCAGCTCACCACTCGGACAGGGAGGCGAAAAACTGTTTTTT; cdr3_aa: CASSPLGQGGEKLFF
j_call: TRBJ1-1; d_call: .; v_call: TRBV11-2; clone_size: .; cdr3_nt: TGTGCCAGCAGCTTAAGTCGGATTGGCGGAGGCATGAACACTGAAGCTTTCTTT; cdr3_aa: CASSLSRIGGGMNTEAFF
j_call: TRBJ1-3; d_call: .; v_call: TRBV7-9; clone_size: .; cdr3_nt: TGTGCCAGCAGCCCAGGGTACTCTGGAAACACCATATATTTT; cdr3_aa: CASSPGYSGNTIYF
j_call: TRBJ1-2; d_call: .; v_call: TRBV19; clone_size: .; cdr3_nt: TGTGCCAGTACGGATCGGGGGGCAATAGGGGGCTACACCTTC; cdr3_aa: CASTDRGAIGGYTF
j_call: TRBJ1-5; d_call: .; v_call: TRBV6-5; clone_size: .; cdr3_nt: TGTGCCAGCAGTTACACGGGGGGGCAGCCCCAGCATTTT; cdr3_aa: CASSYTGGQPQHF
j_call: TRBJ2-3; d_call: .; v_call: TRBV10-1; clone_size: .; cdr3_nt: TGCGCCAGCAGTGAGTGGAAGGACAGACTCCCCCCAGATACGCAGTATTTT; cdr3_aa: CASSEWKDRLPPDTQYF
j_call: TRBJ2-7; d_call: .; v_call: TRBV28; clone_size: once; cdr3_nt: TGTGCCAGCAGTTTACCAGGAACCTCCTACGAGCAGTACTTC; cdr3_aa: CASSLPGTSYEQYF
j_call: TRBJ2-1; d_call: .; v_call: TRBV21-1; clone_size: .; cdr3_nt: TGTGCCAGCAGCAAAGGGAGGAGGAGCTCCTACAATGAGCAGTTCTTC; cdr3_aa: CASSKGRRSSYNEQFF
j_call: TRBJ2-1; d_call: TRBD2; v_call: TRBV5-6; clone_size: .; cdr3_nt: TGTGCCAGCAAGAGGAGCGGGGGGGAGAATGAGCAGTTCTTC; cdr3_aa: CASKRSGGENEQFF
j_call: TRBJ2-2; d_call: .; v_call: TRBV19; clone_size: .; cdr3_nt: TGTGCCAGTAGGGGCTATAAGAACACCGGGGAGCTGTTTTTT; cdr3_aa: CASRGYKNTGELFF
j_call: TRBJ1-1; d_call: .; v_call: TRBV4-3; clone_size: .; cdr3_nt: TGCGCCAGCAGCCCAGAACAGAACACTGAAGCTTTCTTT; cdr3_aa: CASSPEQNTEAFF
j_call: TRBJ1-3; d_call: .; v_call: TRBV6-5; clone_size: .; cdr3_nt: TGTGCCAGCAGGCGACAGCTATCTGGAAACACCATATATTTT; cdr3_aa: CASRRQLSGNTIYF
j_call: TRBJ2-5; d_call: TRBD2; v_call: TRBV12-5; clone_size: once; cdr3_nt: TGTGCTAGTGGTCGTAGCGGGGAGGAGACCCAGTACTTC; cdr3_aa: CASGRSGEETQYF
j_call: TRBJ2-3; d_call: .; v_call: TRBV6-1; clone_size: .; cdr3_nt: TGTGCCAGCAGTGAAGCTTACAGTAGCACAGATACGCAGTATTTT; cdr3_aa: CASSEAYSSTDTQYF
j_call: TRBJ1-2; d_call: TRBD1; v_call: TRBV7-2; clone_size: .; cdr3_nt: TGTGCCAGCAGCTTGACAGGGGGCATCGGCGGCTACACCTTC; cdr3_aa: CASSLTGGIGGYTF
j_call: TRBJ1-2; d_call: TRBD1; v_call: TRBV5-6; clone_size: .; cdr3_nt: TGTGCCAGCAGCGGGGGACAGCCCAGCTATGGCTACACCTTC; cdr3_aa: CASSGGQPSYGYTF
j_call: TRBJ1-2; d_call: .; v_call: TRBV5-6; clone_size: .; cdr3_nt: TGTGCCAGCAGCTTAGGCGGACTTAGCTCTAACTATGGCTACACCTTC; cdr3_aa: CASSLGGLSSNYGYTF
j_call: TRBJ2-1; d_call: TRBD1; v_call: TRBV5-4; clone_size: .; cdr3_nt: TGTGCCAGCAGCGGGGGACAGGGCAGTGAGCAGTTCTTC; cdr3_aa: CASSGGQGSEQFF
j_call: TRBJ2-7; d_call: .; v_call: TRBV7-2; clone_size: .; cdr3_nt: TGTGCCAGCAGCTTAGTGGGTGTACAGTCCTACGAGCAGTACTTC; cdr3_aa: CASSLVGVQSYEQYF
j_call: TRBJ2-7; d_call: .; v_call: TRBV6-6; clone_size: .; cdr3_nt: TGTGCCAGCAGTTACATAGGGGGGGGGCTTCACGAGCAGTACTTC; cdr3_aa: CASSYIGGGLHEQYF
j_call: TRBJ2-7; d_call: TRBD1; v_call: TRBV5-5; clone_size: .; cdr3_nt: TGTGCCAGCAGCCCCCGACAGGGGTACTACGAGCAGTACTTC; cdr3_aa: CASSPRQGYYEQYF
j_call: TRBJ1-2; d_call: TRBD1; v_call: TRBV4-2; clone_size: .; cdr3_nt: TGTGCCAGCAGCCAAGATACAGGGGCGGGCTATGGCTACACCTTC; cdr3_aa: CASSQDTGAGYGYTF
j_call: TRBJ1-3; d_call: TRBD1; v_call: TRBV6-5; clone_size: few; cdr3_nt: TGTGCCAGCAGCCGACAGGGTGTAGCTGGAAACACCATATATTTT; cdr3_aa: CASSRQGVAGNTIYF
j_call: TRBJ2-1; d_call: TRBD1; v_call: TRBV6-5; clone_size: .; cdr3_nt: TGTGCCAGCAGATCTCCGGGACAGGGCTACAATGAGCAGTTCTTC; cdr3_aa: CASRSPGQGYNEQFF
j_call: TRBJ1-5; d_call: TRBD1; v_call: TRBV5-1; clone_size: .; cdr3_nt: TGCGCCAGCAGCTTGGCTCCGACAGGGGGTTATAATCAGCCCCAGCATTTT; cdr3_aa: CASSLAPTGGYNQPQHF
j_call: TRBJ1-2; d_call: .; v_call: TRBV6-1; clone_size: .; cdr3_nt: TGTGCCAGCAGTGGACCCCTGCGGAGTTCCTTTATTAACTATGGCTACACCTTC; cdr3_aa: CASSGPLRSSFINYGYTF
j_call: TRBJ1-1; d_call: .; v_call: TRBV20-1; clone_size: .; cdr3_nt: TGCAGTGCTGGGCGGGGGGGTGAAGCTTTCTTT; cdr3_aa: CSAGRGGEAFF
j_call: TRBJ2-2; d_call: .; v_call: TRBV19; clone_size: few; cdr3_nt: TGTGCCAGTAGGGGGAGCCGATCCCAAGTTAACGGGGAGCTGTTTTTT; cdr3_aa: CASRGSRSQVNGELFF
j_call: TRBJ1-2; d_call: TRBD1; v_call: TRBV7-9; clone_size: .; cdr3_nt: TGTGCCAGCAGCTTAAACAGGGGTGGTGGTGGCTACACCTTC; cdr3_aa: CASSLNRGGGGYTF
j_call: TRBJ2-1; d_call: .; v_call: TRBV10-3; clone_size: .; cdr3_nt: TGTGCCATCAGGGTGAGCTCCTACAATGAGCAGTTCTTC; cdr3_aa: CAIRVSSYNEQFF
j_call: TRBJ1-5; d_call: .; v_call: TRBV28; clone_size: .; cdr3_nt: TGTGCCAGCAGTCCCCTCGGGGGGGGACAGCCCCAGCATTTT; cdr3_aa: CASSPLGGGQPQHF
j_call: TRBJ2-1; d_call: .; v_call: TRBV6-4; clone_size: .; cdr3_nt: TGTGCCAGCAGGGAGACAGAGTTGAATGAGCAGTTCTTC; cdr3_aa: CASRETELNEQFF
j_call: TRBJ1-1; d_call: .; v_call: TRBV2; clone_size: few; cdr3_nt: TGTGCCAGCAGGGGGACTAGGGAGTTGTTGAACACTGAAGCTTTCTTT; cdr3_aa: CASRGTRELLNTEAFF
j_call: TRBJ1-1; d_call: TRBD1; v_call: TRBV27; clone_size: .; cdr3_nt: TGTGCCAGCAGTTTTACAGGGGCTTCGAACACTGAAGCTTTCTTT; cdr3_aa: CASSFTGASNTEAFF
j_call: TRBJ2-3; d_call: TRBD1; v_call: TRBV7-2; clone_size: .; cdr3_nt: TGTGCCAGCAGTTCTCGAGCCGGGACAGTCACAGATACGCAGTATTTT; cdr3_aa: CASSSRAGTVTDTQYF
j_call: TRBJ2-1; d_call: .; v_call: TRBV11-2; clone_size: .; cdr3_nt: TGTGCCAGCAGCCCCACGTGGGGGGAGCGCCTATACAATGAGCAGTTCTTC; cdr3_aa: CASSPTWGERLYNEQFF
j_call: TRBJ2-7; d_call: TRBD1; v_call: TRBV5-1; clone_size: few; cdr3_nt: TGCGCCAGCAGCTTACGGGACAGCCTCAACGAGAAGTACTTC; cdr3_aa: CASSLRDSLNEKYF
j_call: TRBJ2-2; d_call: TRBD2; v_call: TRBV14; clone_size: .; cdr3_nt: TGTGCCAGCAGCCCGGGACTAGCCGGGGAGCTGTTTTTT; cdr3_aa: CASSPGLAGELFF
j_call: TRBJ1-2; d_call: .; v_call: TRBV30; clone_size: .; cdr3_nt: TGTGCCTGGAATCGGGACTCCAACTATGGCTACACCTTC; cdr3_aa: CAWNRDSNYGYTF
j_call: TRBJ2-1; d_call: .; v_call: TRBV4-3; clone_size: .; cdr3_nt: TGCGCCAGCAGCCAAGCGGGTAGCTCCAATGAGCAGTTCTTC; cdr3_aa: CASSQAGSSNEQFF
j_call: TRBJ1-2; d_call: .; v_call: TRBV15; clone_size: .; cdr3_nt: TGTGCCACCAGCAGAGATGTAGACTATGGCTACACCTTC; cdr3_aa: CATSRDVDYGYTF